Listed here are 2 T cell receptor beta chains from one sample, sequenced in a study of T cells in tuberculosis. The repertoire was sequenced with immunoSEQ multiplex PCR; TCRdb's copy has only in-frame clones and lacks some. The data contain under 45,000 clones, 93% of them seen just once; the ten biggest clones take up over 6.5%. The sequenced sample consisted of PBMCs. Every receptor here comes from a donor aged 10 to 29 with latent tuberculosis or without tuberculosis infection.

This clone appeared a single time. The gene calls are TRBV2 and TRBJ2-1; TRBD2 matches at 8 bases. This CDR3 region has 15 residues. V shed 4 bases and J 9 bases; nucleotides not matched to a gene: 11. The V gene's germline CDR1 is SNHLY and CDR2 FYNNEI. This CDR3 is CASSGSGTSDGEQFF. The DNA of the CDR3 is TGTGCCAGCAGTGGAAGCGGGACTAGTGATGGTGAGCAGTTCTTC.

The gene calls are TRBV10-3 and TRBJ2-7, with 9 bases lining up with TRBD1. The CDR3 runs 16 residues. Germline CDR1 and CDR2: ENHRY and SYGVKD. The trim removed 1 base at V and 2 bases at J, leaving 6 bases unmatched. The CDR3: CAISEFRDRDAYEQYF. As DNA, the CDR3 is TGTGCCATCAGTGAGTTCCGGGACAGGGACGCCTACGAGCAGTACTTC.